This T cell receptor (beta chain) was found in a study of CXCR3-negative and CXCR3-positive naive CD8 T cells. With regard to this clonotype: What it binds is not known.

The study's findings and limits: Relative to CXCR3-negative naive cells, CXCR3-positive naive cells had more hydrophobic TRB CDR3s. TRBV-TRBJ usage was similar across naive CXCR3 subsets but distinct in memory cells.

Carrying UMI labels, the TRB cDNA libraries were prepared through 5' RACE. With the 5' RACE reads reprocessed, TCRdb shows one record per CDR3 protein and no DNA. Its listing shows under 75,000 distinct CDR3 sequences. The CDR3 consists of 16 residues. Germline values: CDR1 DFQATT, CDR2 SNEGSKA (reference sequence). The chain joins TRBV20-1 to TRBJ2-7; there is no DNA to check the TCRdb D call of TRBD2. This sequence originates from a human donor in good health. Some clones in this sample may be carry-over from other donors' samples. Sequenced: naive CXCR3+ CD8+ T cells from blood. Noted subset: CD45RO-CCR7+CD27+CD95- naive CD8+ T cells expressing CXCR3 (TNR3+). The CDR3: CSANPLLAGDSYEQYF.